What follows is one TCR beta chain and its context. Antigen specificity is unknown. The CDR3 runs to 12 residues. The germline V gene has CDR1 DFQATT and CDR2 SNEGSKA (reference sequence). Regions amplified from RNA transcripts were the TCR beta CDR3 regions. The study used the HTBI primer set for a first-round RT-PCR of the TCR CDR3. TCRdb fed the multiplex PCR reads into MiXCR, producing one record per CDR3 protein. The table records roughly 520,000 distinct CDR3 sequences, around a quarter of them present only once. The data derive from a study of T cells in Graves' hyperthyroidism and ophthalmopathy. Study-level findings and limits: Ophthalmopathy was predicted by the model a median of roughly 6.7 months ahead of onset.

Those patients with uncontrolled infection, other autoimmune disease, pregnancy or lactation were excluded. PBMCs were derived from about 9.1 ml fresh peripheral blood. The chain couples TRBV20-1 to TRBJ1-1; TRBD1 aligns across 9 bases. What was sequenced was blood. The source is a woman aged 25 to 39 with Graves' ophthalmopathy. The CDR3 sequence: CSSGTGMTEAFF. The CDR3 DNA reads TGCAGCAGCGGGACAGGGATGACTGAAGCTTTCTTT.